This T cell receptor beta chain is from a study of response to subunit inactivated influenza vaccine. Study-wide points: With each seasonal influenza vaccination, the authors suggested, few new T cells are recruited.

Germline V lookup: CDR1 MGHRA, CDR2 YSYEKL. The CDR3 runs 18 residues. Between the trimmed V and J ends, which lost 2 bases and 5 bases, there was a span of 22 bases. To note about this clonotype: The antigen is undetermined.

Each CDR3 protein is one row after TCRdb ran MiXCR on the RT-PCR reads. Of 650,000 to 700,000 distinct CDR3 sequences listed, approximately 14% are singletons. This clonotype originated in a man in his fifties who received an inactivated influenza vaccine. Sequenced material: PBMCs from blood, taken 12 days after vaccination. This chain joins TRBV4-1 and TRBJ2-1, with D maybe TRBD1 (6 bases). The CDR3 sequence: CASSQSPHFRTAHNEQFF. CDR3 nucleotides: TGCGCCAGCAGCCAATCCCCCCATTTTCGGACAGCTCACAATGAGCAGTTCTTC.